The T cell receptor (beta chain) described here comes from a study of identical twins. The sample holds a few counts of this clonotype. MiXCR was run by TCRdb on the 5' RACE reads, yielding one entry per CDR3 protein. The sample yields hundreds of thousands of distinct CDR3 sequences, less than 25% seen once. CDR1 is MGHDK and CDR2 is SYGVNS in the germline V gene. V lost 3 bases and J lost 4, with 7 bases in between. This CDR3 is built from 13 residues. The sample was also linked to a second study, of T cells expressing NK-cell markers.

The sequenced sample was PBMCs. The rearrangement joins TRBV25-1 to TRBJ2-1; possibly TRBD2 for D (5 bases). The sequence was obtained from a young woman in good health. CDR3 loop: CASSDRGYNEQFF. The CDR3 DNA reads TGTGCCAGCAGTGATAGAGGGTACAATGAGCAGTTCTTC.